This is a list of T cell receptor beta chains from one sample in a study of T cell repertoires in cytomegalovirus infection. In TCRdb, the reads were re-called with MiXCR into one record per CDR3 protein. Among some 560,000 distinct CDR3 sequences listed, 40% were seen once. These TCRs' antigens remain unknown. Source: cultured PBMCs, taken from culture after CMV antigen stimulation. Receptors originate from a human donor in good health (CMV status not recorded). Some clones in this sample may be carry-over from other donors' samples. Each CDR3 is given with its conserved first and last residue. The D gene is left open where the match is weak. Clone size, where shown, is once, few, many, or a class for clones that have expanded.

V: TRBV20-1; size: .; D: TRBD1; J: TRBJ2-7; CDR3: CSANYRGHEQYF; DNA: TGCAGTGCAAACTACAGGGGCCACGAGCAGTACTTC
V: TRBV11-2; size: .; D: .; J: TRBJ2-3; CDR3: CASSLDQSLTDTQYF; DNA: TGTGCCAGCAGCTTAGATCAATCCTTGACAGATACGCAGTATTTT
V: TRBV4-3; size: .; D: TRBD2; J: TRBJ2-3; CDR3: CASSQEASGGLGPSTDTQYF; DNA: TGCGCCAGCAGCCAAGAGGCTAGCGGGGGCCTTGGACCTAGCACAGATACGCAGTATTTT
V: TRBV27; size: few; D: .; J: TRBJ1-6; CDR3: CASSSPLYGGSNSPLHF; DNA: TGTGCCAGCAGTTCGCCCCTATACGGCGGCAGCAATTCACCCCTCCACTTT
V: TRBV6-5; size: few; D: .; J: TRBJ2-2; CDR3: CASSYSQRASLTGELFF; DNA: TGTGCCAGCAGTTACTCCCAGCGGGCTAGTCTCACCGGGGAGCTGTTTTTT
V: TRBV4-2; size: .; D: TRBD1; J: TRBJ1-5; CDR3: CASSQTGYGNQPQHF; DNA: TGTGCCAGCAGCCAGACAGGGTACGGCAATCAGCCCCAGCATTTT
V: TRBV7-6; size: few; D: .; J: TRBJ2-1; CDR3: CASSLRGKDNEQFF; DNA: TGTGCCAGCAGCTTAAGGGGCAAGGACAATGAGCAGTTCTTC
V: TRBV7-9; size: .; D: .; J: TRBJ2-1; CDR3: CASSNTWTHEQFF; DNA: TGTGCCAGCAGCAACACGTGGACCCATGAGCAGTTCTTC
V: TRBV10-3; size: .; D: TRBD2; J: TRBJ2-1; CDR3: CAISDGTSGADEQFF; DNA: TGTGCCATCAGTGATGGGACTAGCGGGGCCGATGAGCAGTTCTTC
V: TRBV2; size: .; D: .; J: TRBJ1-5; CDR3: CASYTPGHQGQPQHF; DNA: TGTGCCAGCTATACTCCGGGCCACCAAGGGCAGCCCCAGCATTTT
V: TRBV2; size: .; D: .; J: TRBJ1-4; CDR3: CASNRANEKLFF; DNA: TGTGCCAGCAACCGGGCTAATGAAAAACTGTTTTTT
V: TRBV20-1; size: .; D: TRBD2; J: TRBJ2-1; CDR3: CSARVASGSVDEQFF; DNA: TGCAGTGCTAGGGTCGCTAGCGGGAGCGTGGATGAGCAGTTCTTC
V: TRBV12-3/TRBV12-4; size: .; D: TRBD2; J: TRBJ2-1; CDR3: CASSFASGSTYNEQFF; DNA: TGTGCCAGCAGTTTTGCTAGCGGGAGTACCTACAATGAGCAGTTCTTC
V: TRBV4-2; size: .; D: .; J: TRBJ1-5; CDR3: CASSPHILVGGNQPQHF; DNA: TGTGCCAGCAGCCCCCACATCCTAGTAGGGGGCAATCAGCCCCAGCATTTT
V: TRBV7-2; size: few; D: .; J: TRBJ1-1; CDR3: CASSLLLGKDTEAFF; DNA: TGTGCCAGCAGCTTGTTATTAGGAAAGGACACTGAAGCTTTCTTT
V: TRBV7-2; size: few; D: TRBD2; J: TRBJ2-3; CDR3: CASSSSGGARDTQYF; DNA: TGTGCCAGCAGCTCGAGCGGGGGGGCCCGAGATACGCAGTATTTT
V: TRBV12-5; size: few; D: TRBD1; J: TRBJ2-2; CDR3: CASGQGSSGELFF; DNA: TGTGCTAGCGGACAGGGATCCTCCGGGGAGCTGTTTTTT
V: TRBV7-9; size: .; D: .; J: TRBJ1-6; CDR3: CASTPGALKGSPLHF; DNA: TGTGCCAGCACCCCTGGGGCCCTGAAGGGTTCACCCCTCCACTTT
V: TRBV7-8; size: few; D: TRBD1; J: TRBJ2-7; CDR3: CASSTGQGNEQYF; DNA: TGTGCCAGCAGCACCGGACAGGGAAACGAGCAGTACTTC